The 27 T cell receptor beta chains below come from one sample, sequenced in a study of T-cell reconstitution after alpha-beta-depleted transplantation in children. Using unique molecular identifiers, the investigators prepared the TCRbeta library. TCRdb re-called the PCR reads with MiXCR, one entry per CDR3 protein. The sample lists about 200,000 distinct CDR3 sequences, roughly 7.1% occurring once. The sample here was PBMCs, taken before TCRalphabeta/CD19-depleted stem cell transplant. The source is a boy between 2 and 10 years old with acute lymphoblastic leukemia, due to receive a stem cell transplant.

This clonotype was observed at least ten times. The V and J genes are TRBV18 and TRBJ2-2, with 11 bases matching TRBD2. Germline assignment: CDR1 KGHSH and CDR2 LQKENI. CDR3 size: 15 residues. Trimming at V came to 8 bases and at J to 6 bases, leaving 8 bases not matched to a gene. The DNA for the CDR3 is TGTGCCAGCGCAACTAGCGGGAGATCTTCCGGGGAGCTGTTTTTT. Translation gives CASATSGRSSGELFF.

The chain has TRBV12-3 or TRBV12-4 and TRBJ1-2, with D unclear. Deletions cut 4 bases from V and 2 bases from J, with 11 bases between. CDR3 size: 14 residues. CDR3 sequence: CASSSGRVNYGYTF. The CDR3 DNA is TGTGCCAGCAGTTCAGGACGGGTAAACTATGGCTACACCTTC.

The rearrangement joins TRBV28 to TRBJ2-1; the match to TRBD2 covers 9 bases. Looked up from germline, CDR1 is MDHEN and CDR2 is SYDVKM. CDR3 length: 16 amino acids. Trimming at V came to 5 bases and at J to 10 bases, leaving 15 bases not matched to a gene. The CDR3 DNA reads as TGTGCCAGCAGTCCTCGTGGTGCGGGAGGGCCGATCGAGCAGTTCTTC. It yields the protein CASSPRGAGGPIEQFF.

The rearrangement links TRBV7-7 to TRBJ2-2; TRBD2 matches at 10 bases. This CDR3 contains 16 residues. V was pared by 5 bases and J by 4 bases, with 7 bases of the junction left unmatched. Germline assignment: CDR1 SSHAT and CDR2 FNYEAQ (reference sequence). CDR3 residues: CASSPHLAGATGELFF. CDR3 DNA: TGTGCCAGCAGCCCTCATCTAGCGGGAGCCACCGGGGAGCTGTTTTTT.

This clonotype was seen more than once but under ten times. The rearrangement joins TRBV27 to TRBJ2-7, with TRBD2 as a possible D gene (5 bases). V dropped 3 bases and J dropped 6 bases, with 15 bases sitting between them. The CDR3 length is 14 residues. The germline gives CDR1 MNHEY, CDR2 SMNVEV (reference sequence). CDR3 DNA: TGTGCCAGCAGTTTTTCGAGGAGGTCTTCCGAGCAGTACTTC. Encoded protein: CASSFSRRSSEQYF.

This clonotype has at least ten counts. The chain is built from TRBV12-3 or TRBV12-4 and TRBJ2-7, with 8 bases identical to TRBD1. The V segment lost 5 bases and the J segment 3 bases; nucleotides outside the gene matches: 6. CDR3 length: 14 amino acids. CDR3 sequence (DNA): TGTGCCAGCAGTACGGACAGGGTGGGCTACGAGCAGTACTTC. Its translation: CASSTDRVGYEQYF.

The table lists this clonotype with many counts. The chain recombines TRBV15 with TRBJ2-3; unclear D gene. This CDR3 is built from 15 residues. V was clipped by 2 bases and J by 0 bases, with 9 bases between them. From germline, CDR1 is LNHNV and CDR2 YYDKDF (reference sequence). The CDR3 nucleotides read TGTGCCACCAGCAGACGGTCAGCTAGCACAGATACGCAGTATTTT. It encodes CATSRRSASTDTQYF.

This clonotype occurred many times. This chain uses TRBV4-3 with TRBJ2-3; D is undetermined. Germline V gene sequence: CDR1 LGHNA, CDR2 YSLEER. Trimming stripped 0 bases from V and 1 base from J, with 5 bases between. The CDR3 runs 14 residues. CDR3 protein: CASSQDTGTDTQYF. CDR3 nucleotide sequence: TGCGCCAGCAGCCAAGATACAGGCACAGATACGCAGTATTTT.

This clonotype turned up a few times. V gene TRBV15 combines with J gene TRBJ2-3; 8 positions agree with TRBD2. J lost 2 bases, V lost 7 bases, and 5 bases had no gene match. There are 14 residues in the CDR3. Per germline, CDR1 LNHNV and CDR2 YYDKDF (reference sequence). The CDR3 sequence: CATIAGFTTDTQYF. DNA of the CDR3: TGTGCCACCATAGCGGGGTTTACCACAGATACGCAGTATTTT.

This clonotype was counted ten times or more. The V and J genes are TRBV15 and TRBJ1-5; 10 bases agree with TRBD1. The CDR3 loop spans 16 amino acids. Germline CDR1 reads LNHNV; CDR2 reads YYDKDF (reference sequence). With V trimmed by 5 bases and J by 10 bases, 14 bases remained unmatched. The CDR3 region is CATSRGQGTAKGPQHF. The CDR3 DNA reads TGTGCCACCAGCCGGGGACAGGGGACCGCGAAGGGACCCCAGCATTTT.

This clonotype was counted many times. The chain joins TRBV3-1 to TRBJ2-1; the match to TRBD2 covers 14 bases. V was pared by 3 bases and J by 4 bases, with 5 bases of the junction left unmatched. CDR1 and CDR2 (germline): LGHDT, YNNKEL (reference sequence). This CDR3 spans 17 amino acids. The CDR3 sequence: CASSHRTSGGPYNEQFF. Written as DNA, the CDR3 is TGTGCCAGCAGCCACCGGACTAGCGGGGGGCCGTACAATGAGCAGTTCTTC.

This clonotype was picked up many times. The V gene is TRBV2, the J gene TRBJ2-1; 7 bases are a match to TRBD2. The CDR3 runs to 15 residues. Losses at the gene ends were 6 bases for V and 12 bases for J; bases not matched to a gene: 17. The germline CDR1 and CDR2 sequences are SNHLY and FYNNEI. The CDR3: CASRESGASRTGQFF. The CDR3 nucleotides read TGTGCCAGCAGGGAAAGCGGGGCTTCCCGTACGGGGCAGTTCTTC.

The sample holds many counts of this clonotype. CDR3 protein: CASSPYTAYNEQFF. The CDR3, as DNA: TGCGCCAGCAGCCCATACACCGCCTACAATGAGCAGTTCTTC. The rearrangement links TRBV5-1 to TRBJ2-1; D call uncertain. Between the trimmed V and J ends, which lost 4 bases and 2 bases, there was a span of 10 bases. The CDR3 contains 14 residues. The germline V gene encodes CDR1 SGHRS and CDR2 YFSETQ.

This clonotype was detected only a few times. V and J are TRBV5-4 and TRBJ2-1; D possibly corresponds to TRBD2 (7 bases). CDR3 size: 16 residues. Germline V lookup: CDR1 SGHNT, CDR2 YYREEE (reference sequence). V was shortened by 4 bases and J by 0 bases, with 14 bases between the two germline ends. Here the CDR3 DNA reads TGTGCCAGCAGCGGAGAGGGGGGGAGCTCCTACAATGAGCAGTTCTTC. Protein: CASSGEGGSSYNEQFF.

The CDR3 coding sequence is TGTGCCAGCAGTTTTGGGCCTGGAAACAGGGGGTGGGCTCGAAATCAGCCCCAGCATTTT. It yields the protein CASSFGPGNRGWARNQPQHF. The rearrangement joins TRBV28 to TRBJ1-5; TRBD1 aligns across 8 bases. The CDR3 totals 20 residues. Germline V gene sequence: CDR1 MDHEN, CDR2 SYDVKM. The V and J ends lost 3 bases and 4 bases, in that order; junction bases with no gene match: 20.

This clonotype was seen ten or more times. The CDR3 loop is CASSSTPDTGELFF. For the CDR3, the DNA is TGTGCCAGCAGTTCGACCCCGGACACCGGGGAGCTGTTTTTT. This chain joins TRBV27 and TRBJ2-2; D remains ambiguous. CDR1 MNHEY and CDR2 SMNVEV come from the germline V gene (reference sequence). The CDR3 extends over 14 amino acids. Trimming shortened V by 4 bases and J by 3 bases, and 9 bases separated the two germline ends.

This clonotype was observed many times. This sequence joins TRBV4-3 and TRBJ2-7; TRBD1 matches 10 bases. The V and J ends lost 4 bases and 3 bases, in that order; junction bases with no gene match: 15. Germline V CDR1 and CDR2: LGHNA, YSLEER. The CDR3 sequence is 18 residues long. The CDR3 nucleotides read TGCGCCAGCAGCCCTAAAATCCCGACAGGGGGCTGGGGCTACGAGCAGTACTTC. This translates into CASSPKIPTGGWGYEQYF.

This clonotype has ten or more counts. The V and J genes are TRBV9 and TRBJ1-5; D remains ambiguous. V was cut by 3 bases and J by 0 bases, with 7 bases left in between. Germline loops: CDR1 SGDLS, CDR2 YYNGEE. The CDR3 covers 14 residues. The CDR3 is CASSGGNSNQPQHF. The CDR3 DNA sequence: TGTGCCAGCAGCGGGGGAAATAGCAATCAGCCCCAGCATTTT.

This clonotype has a count of ten or more. This rearrangement joins TRBV20-1 to TRBJ2-7; TRBD1 agrees at 7 bases. J lost 5 bases, V lost 3 bases, and 13 bases had no gene match. This CDR3 is built from 15 residues. Germline CDR1 and CDR2: DFQATT and SNEGSKA (reference sequence). The CDR3 protein is CSARSWETGRHEQYF. The CDR3 coding sequence is TGCAGTGCTAGGTCGTGGGAGACAGGGCGCCACGAGCAGTACTTC.

This clonotype has a handful of counts. The chain uses TRBV4-3 and TRBJ2-1, with a weak D call TRBD1 (6 bases). The CDR3 spans 13 residues. Trimming took 2 bases from V and 9 from J, leaving 11 bases between them. Germline assignment: CDR1 LGHNA and CDR2 YSLEER. Here the CDR3 reads CASSQRTAGEQFF. The DNA for the CDR3 is TGCGCCAGCAGCCAACGGACAGCAGGTGAGCAGTTCTTC.

This clonotype was picked up many times. The chain employs TRBV12-3 or TRBV12-4 and TRBJ1-2, with D maybe TRBD1 (5 bases). This CDR3 has 13 residues. Trimming cost V 7 bases and J 5 bases, with 14 bases left between them. The chain's CDR3 is CASTRAGDYGYTF. DNA for the CDR3: TGTGCCAGCACTCGAGCGGGGGATTATGGCTACACCTTC.

Concerning this clonotype itself: A junction boundary mismatches the germline segment, possibly from a read error. The gene calls are TRBV28 and TRBJ2-5, with TRBD2 matching 10 bases. The germline V gene encodes CDR1 MDHEN and CDR2 SYDVKM. This CDR3 contains 15 residues. The CDR3 protein is CASSSSLIAGGGSAF. DNA of the CDR3: TGTGCCAGCAGTTCCAGCCTTATAGCGGGAGGAGGGTCGGCGTTC. Combining the CDR3 with reference TRBV28 and TRBJ2-5 gives the whole variable domain DVKVTQSSRYLVKRTGEKVFLECVQDMDHENMFWYRQDPGLGLRLIYFSYDVKMKEKGDIPEGYSVSREKKERFSLILESASTNQTSMYLCASSSSLIAGGGSAFGPGTRLLVL.

This clonotype was detected many times. The V and J genes are TRBV7-3 and TRBJ2-1, with D possibly being TRBD2 (7 bases). In germline, CDR1 is SGHTA, CDR2 FQGTGA. V lost 7 bases and J 8 bases, leaving 15 bases between the germline ends. There are 13 residues in the CDR3. CDR3 nucleotides: TGTGCCAGCACCCCTCGGGGGGCTGATGAGCAGTTCTTC. The encoded protein is CASTPRGADEQFF.

This clonotype has at least ten counts. The rearrangement uses TRBV20-1 and TRBJ2-1; tentative D call: TRBD2 (6 bases). With 3 bases removed from V and 7 bases from J, the gap between germline ends came to 13 bases. This CDR3 comprises 13 residues. From germline, CDR1 is DFQATT and CDR2 SNEGSKA (reference sequence). CDR3 nucleotide sequence: TGCAGTGCTAGCGGCCCGGAGGGAAATGAGCAGTTCTTC. Translating it yields CSASGPEGNEQFF.

This clonotype has at least ten counts. The chain is built from TRBV9 and TRBJ2-1; 12 bases align to TRBD2. J gave up 6 bases and V 4 bases, and 11 bases lay outside the gene matches. The germline gives CDR1 SGDLS, CDR2 YYNGEE. The CDR3 is 17 amino acids. CDR3 sequence: CASSTTVTSGGLNEQFF. CDR3 sequence (DNA): TGTGCCAGCAGCACTACAGTTACTAGCGGGGGGCTCAATGAGCAGTTCTTC.

In this sample, this clonotype turned up many times. The rearrangement links TRBV12-3 or TRBV12-4 to TRBJ1-1, with D perhaps TRBD1 (5 bases). Trimming cost V 7 bases and J 4 bases, with 13 bases left between them. CDR3 length: 13 residues. The CDR3 region has the DNA TGTGCCAGCAAGGAGAATAGGGGCACTGAAGCTTTCTTT. It specifies CASKENRGTEAFF.

This clonotype has more than one count but fewer than ten. The chain is built from TRBV7-6 and TRBJ2-7; TRBD1 might be the D (5 bases). There are 16 residues in the CDR3. Germline V CDR1 and CDR2: SGHVS, FNYEAQ. Deletions cut 1 base from V and 2 bases from J, with 15 bases between. CDR3 in DNA: TGTGCCAGCAGCTTAGGAACAGGAACCGGAACCTACGAGCAGTACTTC. As protein: CASSLGTGTGTYEQYF.